This is a list of T cell receptor beta chains from one sample in a study of T cells in Graves' hyperthyroidism and ophthalmopathy. One entry per CDR3 protein results from TCRdb running MiXCR on the multiplex PCR reads. The sample includes a few hundred thousand distinct CDR3 sequences, under 60% of them seen just once. The sequenced material came from peripheral blood or thyroid tissue (not recorded which). These receptors were obtained from a woman aged 18-29 years with Graves' hyperthyroidism. Both conserved end residues are part of each CDR3. D genes are given only for firm matches. The listing skips clone size in some rows; elsewhere it reads once, few, many or a size class.

clone size	V gene	D gene	J gene	CDR3 DNA	CDR3 protein
-	TRBV3-1	TRBD1	TRBJ1-1	TGTGCCAGCAGCCAAAGAACAGGGGTGAACACTGAAGCTTTCTTT	CASSQRTGVNTEAFF
once	TRBV20-1	TRBD1	TRBJ1-2	TGCAGTCCCGGGACAGGGACCTATGGCTACACCTTC	CSPGTGTYGYTF
few	TRBV2	-	TRBJ2-1	TGTGCCAGCATTAGCGGTTCCAATGAGCAGTTCTTC	CASISGSNEQFF
-	TRBV29-1	-	TRBJ2-7	TGCAGCGTAGGGCAGGGAGACTACGAGCAGTACTTC	CSVGQGDYEQYF
many	TRBV20-1	-	TRBJ1-6	TGCAGTGCTCGGACCTCGAGCTCCTATAATTCACCCCTCCACTTT	CSARTSSSYNSPLHF
few	TRBV30	TRBD2	TRBJ2-3	TGTGCCTGGGGGGAGCGGGAGTCACAGTATTTT	CAWGERESQYF
-	TRBV6-2/TRBV6-3	-	TRBJ2-7	TGTGCCAGCAGTTTTTTTCGAGGATTCGACGAGCAGTACTTC	CASSFFRGFDEQYF
once	TRBV6-5	-	TRBJ2-7	TGTGCCAGCAGTTACGTTGGCGGAAGCTACGAGCAGTACTTC	CASSYVGGSYEQYF
many	TRBV5-1	TRBD1	TRBJ2-2	TGCGCCAGCAGCTTACAGGGGGAGAAGGCCGGGGAGCTGTTTTTT	CASSLQGEKAGELFF
many	TRBV7-9	TRBD1	TRBJ2-2	TGTGCCAGCAGGTCATCTGGACAGGGGAGGACCGGGGAGCTGTTTTTT	CASRSSGQGRTGELFF
-	TRBV7-3	-	TRBJ1-2	TGTGCCAGCAGCTCAGGATCTGGGGCGGGCTATGGCTACACCTTC	CASSSGSGAGYGYTF
few	TRBV15	-	TRBJ2-7	TGTGCCACCAGCAGAGAAGGTCGAGACGTCGAGCAGTACTTC	CATSREGRDVEQYF
-	TRBV7-7	-	TRBJ2-7	TGTGCCAGCAGCTTAGGTCAGGGCAGGCAGTACTTC	CASSLGQGRQYF
-	TRBV20-1	-	TRBJ1-3	TGCAGTGCCAGCAGCCCCAACGGAAACACCATATATTTT	CSASSPNGNTIYF
-	TRBV19	-	TRBJ1-5	TGTGCCAGTAGTGCTGACAGCGTCAATCAGCCCCAGCATTTT	CASSADSVNQPQHF
-	TRBV9	TRBD2	TRBJ2-7	TGTGCCAGCAGTTTTTCGACTAGCGGGACCACCTACGAGCAGTACTTC	CASSFSTSGTTYEQYF
many	TRBV6-5	TRBD1	TRBJ2-3	TGTGCCAGCAGTGACAGGGATGGCGCAGATACGCAGTATTTT	CASSDRDGADTQYF
many	TRBV5-1	-	TRBJ2-2	TGCGCCAGCAGCTTCCAGGGATTTGGGGCCGGGGAGCTGTTTTTT	CASSFQGFGAGELFF
medium-sized	TRBV25-1	-	TRBJ1-2	TGTGCCAGCAGTGAATACGGTACCCTCTATGGCTACACCTTC	CASSEYGTLYGYTF
-	TRBV24-1	TRBD1	TRBJ1-2	TGTGCCACCCCTCCTAGGACAGGGGTCTTCGCTAACTATGGCTACACCTTC	CATPPRTGVFANYGYTF